The 4 T cell receptor beta chains below all came from one sample that was sequenced in a study of T-cell reconstitution after alpha-beta-depleted transplantation in children. Researchers prepared the TCRbeta library using unique molecular identifiers, the study reports. In TCRdb, the PCR reads were re-called with MiXCR into one record per CDR3 protein. The repertoire holds 250,000 to 300,000 distinct CDR3 sequences, with around a tenth as singletons. This sample comprised peripheral blood, obtained 180 days after TCRalphabeta/CD19-depleted stem cell transplant. The receptors derive from a male patient between 2 and 10 years old who had a stem cell transplant for chronic granulomatous disease, so the T cells may come from the graft donor.

This clonotype was picked up many times. A junction end diverges from the germline sequence, so it may reflect a read error. The chain employs TRBV10-3 and TRBJ2-3, with unresolved D. This CDR3 contains 13 residues. Germline lookup yields CDR1 ENHRY and CDR2 SYGVKD. The CDR3 nucleotides read TGTGACATCAGTGAATATGGTTGGGATACGCAGTATTTT. It specifies CDISEYGWDTQYF.

This clonotype has a count of ten or more. J is TRBJ2-5 and V is TRBV20-1; the match to TRBD1 covers 7 bases. Trimming took 6 bases from V and 2 from J; bases not matched to a gene: 3. This CDR3 is built from 12 residues. Germline assignment: CDR1 DFQATT and CDR2 SNEGSKA (reference sequence). This chain's CDR3 is CSAPGQQETQYF. DNA of the CDR3: TGCAGTGCACCGGGACAGCAAGAGACCCAGTACTTC.

This clonotype was counted many times. The chain combines TRBV29-1 with TRBJ1-2; 7 nucleotides line up with TRBD1. The V gene end was trimmed by 4 bases and the J gene end by 3 bases; junction bases not matched to a gene: 8. The CDR3 has 14 residues. Germline V lookup: CDR1 SQVTM, CDR2 ANQGSEA. Here the CDR3 DNA reads TGCAGCGTTGGGGGGGACAGCACACACTATGGCTACACCTTC. This translates into CSVGGDSTHYGYTF. The variable domain in full, completed from reference TRBV29-1 and TRBJ1-2, reads SAVISQKPSRDICQRGTSLTIQCQVDSQVTMMFWYRQQPGQSLTLIATANQGSEATYESGFVIDKFPISRPNLTFSTLTVSNMSPEDSSIYLCSVGGDSTHYGYTFGSGTRLTVV.

This clonotype was counted many times. The chain joins TRBV12-3 or TRBV12-4 to TRBJ2-1, with TRBD2 identical over 8 bases. The CDR3 is made up of 16 amino acids. V lost 1 base to trimming and J lost 2 bases; unmatched junction nucleotides: 4. The CDR3 DNA reads TGTGCCAGCAGTTTAGGCGGGAGGCGTGCCTACAATGAGCAGTTCTTC. It encodes CASSLGGRRAYNEQFF.